The clone carrying this TCR beta chain was detected a few times. Antigen specificity is unknown. Germline values: CDR1 MNHEY, CDR2 SVGAGI. The V end was cut by 4 bases, the J end by 1 base, with 4 bases between. The CDR3 totals 12 residues. These data originate in a study of blood T cells in healthy people across ages. Sample-barcoded 5' priming and a J-beta primer mix drove a second PCR of roughly 6 to 12 cycles. From each sample, at least 2.5 million paired-end reads containing CDR3 were obtained. A single record per CDR3 protein comes from TCRdb applying MiXCR to the 5' RACE reads. The table includes 700,000 to 900,000 distinct CDR3 sequences, under 30% detected once. Points from the study as a whole: Measured against age, TCR beta diversity per million T cells decreased in a roughly linear manner.

This sample was shared with a second study, whose subject was T cells of mothers and their children. That paper states: The sample comes from eight or nine healthy Caucasian donors: mothers and children. Whatever RNA was extracted went entirely into cDNA synthesis, at about 1.6 ug per 15 ul.

The TCR comes from a boy younger than 18 in good health. The sample comprised blood. The J gene is TRBJ2-5, the V gene TRBV6-5; D not resolved. This chain's CDR3 is CASSSAQETQYF. CDR3 DNA sequence: TGTGCCAGCAGTTCCGCCCAAGAGACCCAGTACTTC.